The next 23 T cell receptor beta chains were all read from a single sample in a study of regulatory T cells in long-lasting Graves disease. This sample's time point: newly diagnosed GD, antithyroid drugs for less than 3 months. The authors made the TCR library using RNA they extracted from PBMCs. Arm-PCR with iRepertoire HTBI primers amplified the CDR3 regions for these TCR beta libraries. One entry per CDR3 protein results from TCRdb running MiXCR on the multiplex PCR reads. The sample includes 400,000 to 500,000 distinct CDR3 sequences, roughly 15% of them seen just once. The data also belong to a second study, concerning T cells in Graves' hyperthyroidism and ophthalmopathy.

Sequences were derived from peripheral blood mononuclear cells (PBMCs), sampled at new diagnosis, from a patient treated with antithyroid drugs. The receptors stem from a woman between 50 and 59 years old with Graves disease.

This clonotype has ten or more counts. The rearrangement uses TRBV6-1 and TRBJ1-1, with D hard to call. This CDR3 has 15 residues. Deletions cut 5 bases from V and 5 bases from J, with 18 bases between. The germline V gene has CDR1 MNHNS and CDR2 SASEGT. The CDR3 sequence: CASSHDNSRKTEAFF. CDR3 DNA sequence: TGTGCCAGCAGTCACGACAATTCCCGCAAAACTGAAGCTTTCTTT.

Worth noting for this clonotype: A read error is possible here, since a much larger clone lies one base away. V gene TRBV27 combines with J gene TRBJ2-4; 9 positions match TRBD2. In germline, CDR1 is MNHEY, CDR2 SMNVEV (reference sequence). This CDR3 has 13 residues. The CDR3 here is CARSTSGKNIQYF. The CDR3 coding sequence is TGTGCCCGCAGTACTAGCGGGAAAAACATTCAGTACTTC.

This clonotype was observed at least ten times. The chain is built from TRBV28 and TRBJ2-3, with 9 bases lining up with TRBD2. CDR3 size: 15 residues. Germline V CDR1 and CDR2: MDHEN, SYDVKM. Trimming at V came to 5 bases and at J to 0 bases, leaving 3 bases not matched to a gene. CDR3 in DNA: TGTGCCAGCAGTACTAGCGGGCAAAGCACAGATACGCAGTATTTT. Amino acids: CASSTSGQSTDTQYF.

This clonotype was detected a few times. The chain couples TRBV5-6 to TRBJ2-1; D remains ambiguous. The V and J ends lost 3 bases and 8 bases respectively, with 21 bases between them. There are 16 residues in the CDR3. Per the germline V gene, CDR1 is SGHDT and CDR2 is YYEEEE. The CDR3 DNA is TGTGCCAGCAGCTACAGAGTGGGAAGGCCTATGGATGAGCAGTTCTTC. This gives the protein CASSYRVGRPMDEQFF.

With respect to this clonotype: One base away lies a much larger clone, so this may be a sequencing read error. The V and J genes are TRBV20-1 and TRBJ2-3; no clear D. Gene TRBJ1-5 matches the end of the DNA better, so the J call may be wrong. The CDR3 is 13 residues long. Germline CDR1 reads DFQATT; CDR2 reads SNEGSKA (reference sequence). The CDR3: CSARLAGGPTQHF. The CDR3 DNA reads TGCAGTGCTAGGCTAGCGGGAGGGCCTACGCAGCATTTT.

This clonotype was observed a handful of times. J is TRBJ1-4 and V is TRBV5-1; TRBD1 matches at 8 bases. Germline CDR1 reads SGHRS; CDR2 reads YFSETQ. Unmatched junction bases numbered 6, after V lost 0 bases and J lost 8 bases. The CDR3 contains 15 residues. The chain's CDR3 is CASSLGAGGREKLFF. The CDR3 DNA sequence: TGCGCCAGCAGCTTGGGTGCAGGGGGCCGGGAAAAACTGTTTTTT.

This clonotype occurred a few times. The chain has TRBV10-3 and TRBJ2-7; 12 bases fit TRBD1. V dropped 2 bases and J dropped 2; count of bases not matched to a gene: 1. CDR1 and CDR2 (germline): ENHRY, SYGVKD. The CDR3 runs to 15 residues. The CDR3 coding sequence is TGTGCCATCAGTGAGGGGACAGGGGGCACCTACGAGCAGTACTTC. Amino acids: CAISEGTGGTYEQYF.

On this clonotype: Just one base apart from a much larger clone, this may be a read error. The CDR3 loop reads CASSQGALGSEKLFF. DNA of the CDR3: TGTGCCAGCAGCCAAGGTGCACTGGGATCGGAAAAACTGTTTTTT. The rearrangement joins TRBV3-1 to TRBJ1-4, with D unclear. The length of the CDR3 is 15 residues. CDR1 LGHDT and CDR2 YNNKEL come from the germline V gene (reference sequence). The V end lost 1 base, the J end lost 8 bases, and 14 bases lay between the germline ends.

A few counts support this clonotype. The rearrangement links TRBV9 to TRBJ2-1; 10 bases are a match to TRBD2. The CDR3 sequence is 16 residues long. CDR1 and CDR2 from the germline V gene are SGDLS and YYNGEE. Trimming removed 2 bases from V and 9 bases from J; junction bases left unmatched: 11. DNA of the CDR3: TGTGCCAGCAGCGTTGAAGCGGGAGGGGGTTTTCGTGAGCAGTTCTTC. This codes for CASSVEAGGGFREQFF.

This clonotype has a count of ten or more. The genes are TRBV25-1 and TRBJ1-1; perhaps TRBD1 as D (5 bases). The length of the CDR3 is 12 residues. CDR1 MGHDK and CDR2 SYGVNS come from the germline V gene. The ends were cut back, 8 bases at V and 3 bases at J, with 10 bases in the middle. The CDR3, as DNA: TGTGCCAGCGACGGAGGGGACACTGAAGCTTTCTTT. Translated: CASDGGDTEAFF.

On this clonotype: As the CDR3 is not closed by the conserved phenylalanine or tryptophan, this likely results from a read error. V is TRBV5-1 and J is TRBJ2-1; TRBD2 matches 7 bases. Per germline, CDR1 SGHRS and CDR2 YFSETQ. V lost 4 bases to trimming and J lost 4 bases; unmatched junction nucleotides: 14. The CDR3 length is 17 residues. The CDR3 loop reads CASSLAPSGVGYNEQFC. The CDR3 DNA follows: TGCGCCAGCAGCCTAGCCCCCAGCGGGGTGGGATACAATGAGCAGTTCTGC.

This clonotype was observed many times. The gene calls are TRBV7-8 and TRBJ2-2, with D unclear. The germline CDR1 and CDR2 sequences are SGHVS and FQNEAQ. CDR3 size: 15 residues. V lost 4 bases to trimming and J lost 4 bases, with 13 bases between them. CDR3 loop: CASSSARHGTGELFF. The CDR3 region has the DNA TGTGCCAGCAGCTCAGCACGTCACGGCACCGGGGAGCTGTTTTTT.

The genes are TRBV5-4 and TRBJ2-7; 9 nucleotides agree with TRBD2. CDR1 is SGHNT and CDR2 is YYREEE in the germline V gene (reference sequence). The V and J ends lost 3 bases and 3 bases, in that order; junction bases with no gene match: 13. This CDR3 comprises 17 residues. As DNA, the CDR3 is TGTGCCAGCAGCTCGGGAACGGGACTAGCTGAAATCTACGAGCAGTACTTC. Its translation is CASSSGTGLAEIYEQYF.

This clonotype was observed a few times. The chain employs TRBV5-1 and TRBJ2-7; 8 bases line up with TRBD1. Looked up from germline, CDR1 is SGHRS and CDR2 is YFSETQ. The CDR3 runs 15 residues. Trimming cost V 3 bases and J 2 bases; bases outside gene matches: 7. Here the CDR3 reads CASSSQGAETYEQYF. For the CDR3, the DNA is TGCGCCAGCAGCTCGCAGGGGGCCGAGACCTACGAGCAGTACTTC.

This clonotype was counted a few times. The chain has TRBV6-1 and TRBJ1-2; D remains ambiguous. Germline V lookup: CDR1 MNHNS, CDR2 SASEGT. V lost 1 base, J lost 7 bases, and 10 bases lay in between. This CDR3 comprises 13 residues. This chain's CDR3 is CASSEVGLSGYTF. The DNA for the CDR3 is TGTGCCAGCAGTGAAGTGGGTCTGAGTGGCTACACCTTC.

The V gene is TRBV7-8, the J gene TRBJ1-4; D uncertain. From germline, CDR1 is SGHVS and CDR2 FQNEAQ. This CDR3 contains 14 residues. Trimming left V 2 bases short and J 5 bases short, with 9 bases between. DNA of the CDR3: TGTGCCAGCAGCTTATCTCGTGTAAATGAAAAACTGTTTTTT. This sequence encodes CASSLSRVNEKLFF.

This clonotype was recorded at least ten times. This chain joins TRBV12-3 or TRBV12-4 and TRBJ1-3, with unresolved D. Trimming removed 6 bases at V and 11 bases at J, with 14 bases between. The CDR3 spans 12 residues. The CDR3 bases are TGTGCCAGCAGCCTAGACCGCGGGTCCATATATTTT. Encoded protein: CASSLDRGSIYF.

The V call is TRBV9, the J call TRBJ2-3; D call uncertain. The CDR3 consists of 20 residues. The germline CDR1 and CDR2 sequences are SGDLS and YYNGEE. V was clipped by 3 bases and J by 2 bases, with 28 bases between them. The CDR3 sequence is CASSGLPSGGSGYLTDTQYF. The CDR3 DNA follows: TGTGCCAGCAGCGGACTCCCCTCAGGTGGTTCGGGCTACCTCACAGATACGCAGTATTTT.

This clonotype was detected ten times or more. The rearrangement joins TRBV24-1 to TRBJ2-6; the D is unclear. Germline CDR1 is KGHDR and CDR2 is SFDVKD. The ends were cut back, 4 bases at V and 0 bases at J, with 0 bases in the middle. The CDR3 has 13 amino acids. CDR3 nucleotides: TGTGCCACCAGTGACTCTGGGGCCAACGTCCTGACTTTC. Amino acids: CATSDSGANVLTF.

This clonotype was seen at least ten times. The chain couples TRBV27 to TRBJ2-3; no reliable D call. The CDR3 runs to 13 residues. V was trimmed by 5 bases and J by 4 bases, leaving 10 bases between them. The germline V gene has CDR1 MNHEY and CDR2 SMNVEV (reference sequence). CDR3 residues: CASSPLTADTQYF. The CDR3 DNA sequence: TGTGCCAGCAGTCCCCTTACGGCAGATACGCAGTATTTT.

In its sample, this clonotype was seen many times. The J gene is TRBJ1-4, the V gene TRBV6-1, with D possibly TRBD1 on 6 matching bases. The CDR3 contains 14 residues. Germline-derived CDR1 and CDR2 are MNHNS and SASEGT. The V end lost 5 bases, the J end lost 0 bases, and 7 bases lay between the germline ends. The CDR3 reads CASSRQATNEKLFF. The CDR3 coding sequence is TGTGCCAGCAGTCGACAGGCAACTAATGAAAAACTGTTTTTT.

This clonotype was counted at least ten times. This rearrangement joins TRBV24-1 to TRBJ2-1; D remains ambiguous. Trimming took 10 bases from V and 0 from J, leaving 18 bases between them. This CDR3 spans 16 amino acids. CDR1 is KGHDR and CDR2 is SFDVKD in the germline V gene. In DNA, the CDR3 is TGTGCCACTAACCTACCTTGCTGCTGCTCCTACAATGAGCAGTTCTTC. Translating it yields CATNLPCCCSYNEQFF.

There are a few counts of this clonotype. This chain joins TRBV3-1 and TRBJ2-2, with TRBD2 identical over 7 bases. This CDR3 is 16 amino acids long. Germline trimming cut 2 bases from V and 6 bases from J; bases unmatched to any gene: 9. Per the germline V gene, CDR1 is LGHDT and CDR2 is YNNKEL (reference sequence). This chain's CDR3 is CASSQSSFGGAGELFF. The CDR3 coding sequence is TGTGCCAGCAGCCAATCTTCTTTTGGGGGGGCCGGGGAGCTGTTTTTT.